This TCR beta chain was captured in a study of blood T cell repertoires in COVID-19. Overall study: The United States, Italy and Spain supplied acute and convalescent COVID-19 samples. T cells, B-cell-depleted T cells, or PBMCs supplied cDNA or gDNA.

CDR1 and CDR2 from the germline V gene are SGDLS and YYNGEE. CDR3 length equals 15 residues. Trimming cost V 4 bases and J 6 bases; bases outside gene matches: 7. As handled by the study authors: The authors estimated nucleated cell counts from reference gene primer amplification. TCRdb's copy holds only in-frame clones and misses some; the assay was immunoSEQ multiplex PCR. V, J and clone size are taken as reported in that table, and D and trimming were inferred from the DNA itself. The sample has more than 100,000 clones, 85% seen once; the top ten hold approximately 10%. This chain connects TRBV9 to TRBJ2-2; 9 bases are a match to TRBD1. The sample comprised peripheral blood. The clonotype comes from an elderly man with acute or convalescent COVID-19. The CDR3 nucleotides read TGTGCCAGCAGCCTTCGACAGGGGGGTCCCGGGGAGCTGTTTTTT. It encodes CASSLRQGGPGELFF.